This T cell receptor beta chain was identified in a study of T-cell reconstitution after alpha-beta-depleted transplantation in children. The library targeted TCRbeta and was prepared with unique molecular identifiers. TCRdb recomputed calls from the PCR reads with MiXCR, one row per CDR3 protein. The table has some 440,000 distinct CDR3 sequences, around 16% seen once; the top ten hold 25% to 30%. Notes on the study in general: Once a year had passed after transplant, T-cell counts and diversity came mostly from newly produced T cells. TCRbeta diversity was high at day 60 in some patients (a result of surviving recipient T cells and thymic progenitors). Approximately two months post-transplant, alpha-beta T cells reportedly originated from several hundred expanded graft clones.

Trimming cost V 4 bases and J 1 base, with 17 bases left between them. CDR1 and CDR2 from the germline V gene are MGHRA and YSYEKL. The CDR3 extends over 18 amino acids. Remarks on this clonotype: Its antigen remains unknown.

This chain connects TRBV4-1 to TRBJ2-6; D may be TRBD1 (6 bases). This sample comprised PBMCs, mostly from graft donor cells, obtained 360 days after TCRalphabeta/CD19-depleted stem cell transplant. This TCR was sampled from a boy under three years old who had a stem cell transplant for Wiskott-Aldrich syndrome, so the T cells may come from the graft donor. The chain's CDR3 is CASSPVWTVKSGANVLTF. DNA for the CDR3: TGCGCCAGCAGCCCCGTATGGACAGTTAAATCTGGGGCCAACGTCCTGACTTTC.